These 9 T cell receptor beta chains share one sample of origin, sequenced in a study of graft-versus-host responses after intestinal transplantation. TCRdb's copy holds only in-frame clones and misses some; the assay was immunoSEQ multiplex PCR. The sample includes tens of thousands of clones, around 94% of them seen just once. This material consisted of PBMCs, taken 16 days after intestinal transplant. The receptors come from a human patient who received an intestinal transplant, so some T cells may come from the graft donor.

The chain employs TRBV20-1 and TRBJ2-1; perhaps D is TRBD1 or TRBD2 (5 bases each). The CDR3 extends over 10 amino acids. V was pared by 3 bases and J by 8 bases, with 5 bases between. CDR1 is DFQATT and CDR2 is SNEGSKA in the germline V gene (reference sequence). This chain's CDR3 is CSARGHEQFF. The DNA of the CDR3 is TGCAGTGCTAGGGGACATGAGCAGTTCTTC.

The rearrangement uses TRBV6-5 and TRBJ1-1; D is uncertain. There are 16 residues in the CDR3. The germline V gene has CDR1 MNHEY and CDR2 SVGAGI. The germline V and J ends were trimmed by 2 bases and 0 bases, with 13 bases remaining between them. The CDR3: CASSYKPQKLNTEAFF. The DNA of the CDR3 is TGTGCCAGCAGTTACAAACCACAGAAGCTGAACACTGAAGCTTTCTTT.

The rearrangement uses TRBV28 and TRBJ2-7; possible D gene TRBD1, 5 bases. V lost 4 bases and J lost 1, with 14 bases in between. The length of the CDR3 is 15 residues. The germline V gene has CDR1 MDHEN and CDR2 SYDVKM. The CDR3 loop is CASSSPRTGSYEQYF. Written as DNA, the CDR3 is TGTGCCAGCAGTTCCCCGCGAACAGGTTCCTACGAGCAGTACTTC. Filled out from reference TRBV28 and TRBJ2-7, the complete variable domain reads DVKVTQSSRYLVKRTGEKVFLECVQDMDHENMFWYRQDPGLGLRLIYFSYDVKMKEKGDIPEGYSVSREKKERFSLILESASTNQTSMYLCASSSPRTGSYEQYFGPGTRLTVT.

The chain couples TRBV7-9 to TRBJ2-7; 7 bases line up with TRBD1. The germline V gene encodes CDR1 SEHNR and CDR2 FQNEAQ (reference sequence). The CDR3 is 13 residues long. The V gene end was trimmed by 7 bases and the J gene end by 3 bases; junction bases not matched to a gene: 6. The CDR3 DNA follows: TGTGCCAGCACCACGACAGGGTTCTACGAGCAGTACTTC. As protein: CASTTTGFYEQYF. The full variable domain, in which reference TRBV7-9 and TRBJ2-7 provide the parts outside the CDR3, is DTGVSQNPRHKITKRGQNVTFRCDPISEHNRLYWYRQTLGQGPEFLTYFQNEAQLEKSRLLSDRFSAERPKGSFSTLEIQRTEQGDSAMYLCASTTTGFYEQYFGPGTRLTVT.

V and J are TRBV27 and TRBJ2-1; D ambiguous. This CDR3 spans 14 amino acids. V lost 7 bases, J lost 5 bases, and 15 bases lay in between. Germline V gene data show CDR1 as MNHEY and CDR2 as SMNVEV (reference sequence). The CDR3 bases are TGTGCCAGCACCTTAGGATACGCACACAATGAGCAGTTCTTC. It encodes CASTLGYAHNEQFF.

The CDR3: CASSESTDRREAFF. The DNA of the CDR3 is TGCGCCAGCAGTGAGTCGACAGATCGGAGGGAAGCTTTCTTT. This chain joins TRBV10-1 and TRBJ1-1, with D possibly TRBD1 on 5 matching bases. The V end was cut by 0 bases, the J end by 8 bases, with 13 bases between. The CDR3 length is 14 residues. Germline CDR1 is WNHNN and CDR2 is SYGVQD (reference sequence).

This chain uses TRBV29-1 with TRBJ1-4; weak D call: TRBD1 (6 bases). Trimming took 1 base from V and 4 from J, leaving 13 bases between them. The germline V gene has CDR1 SQVTM and CDR2 ANQGSEA. CDR3 length: 15 amino acids. CDR3 nucleotide sequence: TGCAGCGTTGAAGGGCAGGGGAAGAATAATGAAAAACTGTTTTTT. Its protein is CSVEGQGKNNEKLFF.

The chain is built from TRBV27 and TRBJ2-7; 8 bases map to TRBD2. Trimming removed 3 bases from V and 6 bases from J; junction bases left unmatched: 10. The germline gives CDR1 MNHEY, CDR2 SMNVEV (reference sequence). CDR3 length equals 15 residues. CDR3 nucleotides: TGTGCCAGCAGTTTTAACGGGAGGGCCCTAGTCGAGCAGTACTTC. It translates to CASSFNGRALVEQYF.

This chain connects TRBV25-1 to TRBJ2-1, with TRBD1 matching over 8 bases. Germline V gives CDR1 MGHDK, CDR2 SYGVNS. The CDR3 covers 16 residues. V dropped 1 base and J dropped 4; count of bases not matched to a gene: 6. CDR3 sequence (DNA): TGTGCCAGCAGTGAATCTATCAGGGGGCCTTACAATGAGCAGTTCTTC. This sequence encodes CASSESIRGPYNEQFF.